This TCR beta chain derives from a study of blood T cell repertoires in COVID-19 (dated by TCRdb to the early 2020s). Turning to the overall study: Samples covering the acute and convalescent phases of COVID-19 were provided by collaborators in the United States, Italy and Spain. The prospective study material was composed of cDNA or gDNA derived from T cells, B-cell-depleted T cells, or PBMCs. Subjects who had been exposed to COVID-19, were actively infected with it, or had recovered from it provided the deeply sampled blood TCRbeta repertoires that made up the dataset. A freely available public database, intended as a resource for researchers studying the immune response to SARS-CoV-2, is where the repertoires were released. Samples came from the ongoing ImmuneRACE study (first 160 participants) plus 1,254 subjects from 6 global collaborators. A de-identified subject ID, COVID-19 status, age in years and sex were almost always included in the sample metadata. Where available, HLA class I and class II types were obtained from metadata supplied by the sample provider rather than from assay-based typing.

Broader findings and caveats from the paper: How much clinical and demographic metadata was included differed by source and by participant, and the metadata was provided uncurated.

TCRbeta CDR3 regions were amplified from genomic DNA by means of the immunoSEQ Assay, a bias-controlled multiplex PCR. In the authors' own workflow: The number of nucleated cells in each sample was estimated from the amplification of reference gene primers within the assay. To quantify the absolute abundance of each unique TCRbeta CDR3 rearrangement, sequence reads were collapsed and filtered. For each sample, productive Simpson clonality was calculated as the square root of Simpson's diversity index across productive rearrangements. TCRdb limited this immuneACCESS table to in-frame rearrangements with V and J called. A share of clones is missing; checked studies link under half to unresolved V genes, and the rest is unexplained. V and J calls and clone size follow that table, whereas D and trimming were derived from the DNA. Here the sample has hundreds of thousands of clones; around 84% occur a single time. The top ten clonotypes cover about 4.6% of the sample.

V sheds 2 bases and J sheds 0 bases, leaving 11 bases between their ends. As encoded in the germline V gene, CDR1 is SGHAT while CDR2 is FQNNGV. Including cysteine and phenylalanine, the CDR3 has 16 amino acids. Only the CDR3 portion is preserved as DNA: 48 bases, with reading frame beginning at the first base. As for this clone: No cognate antigen has been identified for it. No much larger clone exists at a distance of one base, and base qualities are not known.

Participants in the prospective study were enrolled through a virtual design, were aged roughly 18 to 100 years, and lived in 20 to 30 United States geographic areas. In the prospective study, participants were assigned to cohorts based on the clinical history participants reported in a screening survey and a study questionnaire. Recovered participants in ImmuneRACE Cohort 3 were defined by two consecutive negative NP/OP PCR tests, clearance by a healthcare professional, or resolution of symptoms. In the prospective study, whole blood, serum and a nasopharyngeal or oropharyngeal swab were collected from each participant by mobile phlebotomists. Over a 2-month period, participants in the prospective study had the option of providing additional blood draws and questionnaires. Before DNA extraction, prospective study blood samples were shipped either frozen or at room temperature.

This clonotype was sampled from a man younger than 45 who had recovered from COVID-19. Recombination joined TRBV11-2 with TRBJ2-1; the D segment cannot be called with confidence. Source material: PBMCs or T cells enriched from blood (not recorded which). The sequenced DNA is TGTGCCAGCAGCTTAATGCGCCCAAGCTCCTACAATGAGCAGTTCTTC. It is translated as CASSLMRPSSYNEQFF.